This section outlines one T cell receptor beta chain sequence together with its context. Its antigen is unknown. 5'RACE primed from the constant segment yielded TCR alpha and TCR beta cDNA libraries bearing sample barcodes and UMIs. TCRdb passed the 5' RACE reads through MiXCR, listing each CDR3 protein once. The table shows about 470,000 distinct CDR3 sequences, with around a sixth occurring only once. This record comes from a study of T-cell memory formation after mild COVID-19. The length of the CDR3 is 12 residues. Trimming cost V 7 bases and J 3 bases; bases outside gene matches: 6. Germline V gene sequence: CDR1 DFQATT, CDR2 SNEGSKA (reference sequence). Findings and caveats of the study: Clones shrinking from day 15 to 85 showed even CD4/CD8 mixes; later expanders tilted CD4+.

J is TRBJ2-7 and V is TRBV20-1; 7 bases agree with TRBD2. This clonotype originated in an adult woman who had mild COVID-19 (a few samples of this study predate the infection). Cell type and time point are not known. Sequencing was performed on PBMCs or a T cell subset sorted from them (not recorded which). CDR3 residues: CSVSGINYEQYF. The CDR3 DNA is TGCAGTGTGAGCGGGATAAACTACGAGCAGTACTTC.